Each of the 3 T cell receptor beta chains below was sequenced from the same sample in a study of control samples from healthy donors and cancer patients. Assay used: immunoSEQ multiplex PCR; TCRdb lists only in-frame clones, some missing. The data contain more than 110,000 clones, more than 85% of them singletons. The sample taken for sequencing was blood. These receptors came from a young woman in good health.

The chain combines TRBV11-2 with TRBJ2-5; 7 bases are shared with TRBD1. This CDR3 spans 13 amino acids. The germline CDR1 and CDR2 sequences are SGHAT and FQNNGV. The trim removed 4 bases at V and 1 base at J, leaving 0 bases unmatched. The CDR3 protein is CASSWDSQETQYF. The CDR3 region has the DNA TGTGCCAGCAGCTGGGACAGCCAAGAGACCCAGTACTTC.

The chain employs TRBV5-1 and TRBJ2-1, with D maybe TRBD2 (6 bases). The CDR3 length is 13 residues. V lost 5 bases to trimming and J lost 4 bases, with 10 bases between them. Germline lookup yields CDR1 SGHRS and CDR2 YFSETQ. DNA for the CDR3: TGCGCCAGCAGGAACGGGACTTACAATGAGCAGTTCTTC. Amino acids: CASRNGTYNEQFF.

This clone was seen just once. This rearrangement joins TRBV6-5 to TRBJ2-2; 7 nucleotides agree with TRBD1. Germline CDR1 MNHEY, CDR2 SVGAGI. After removal of 7 bases from V and 3 bases from J, the junction contained 8 bases not matched to a gene. The CDR3 length is 15 residues. CDR3 residues: CASKIQGVDTGELFF. Here the CDR3 DNA reads TGTGCCAGCAAGATCCAGGGGGTGGACACCGGGGAGCTGTTTTTT.